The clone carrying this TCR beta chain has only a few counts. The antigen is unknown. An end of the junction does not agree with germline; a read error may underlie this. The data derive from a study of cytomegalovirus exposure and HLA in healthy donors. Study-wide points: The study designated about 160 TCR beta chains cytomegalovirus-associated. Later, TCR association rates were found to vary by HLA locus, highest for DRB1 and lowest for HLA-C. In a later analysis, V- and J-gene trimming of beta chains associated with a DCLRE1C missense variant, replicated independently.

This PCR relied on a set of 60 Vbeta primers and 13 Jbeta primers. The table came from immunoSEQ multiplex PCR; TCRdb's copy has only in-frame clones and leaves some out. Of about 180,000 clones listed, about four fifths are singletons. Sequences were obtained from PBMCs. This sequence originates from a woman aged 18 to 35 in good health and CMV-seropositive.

The CDR3 sequence is CASSFATGNYVYTF. The CDR3 coding sequence is TGCGCCAGCAGCTTCGCGACAGGGAACTATGTCTACACCTTC. This sequence joins TRBV5-1 and TRBJ1-2, with 7 bases that match TRBD1. Germline CDR1 and CDR2: SGHRS and YFSETQ. The CDR3 length is 14 residues.